The 16 T cell receptor beta chains in this list originate from one sample, sequenced in a study of CD8+CD57+ T cells in acquired aplastic anemia (dated by TCRdb to the late 2010s). Flow cytometry had shown CD8+CD57+ cell expansion in the patients selected for sequencing. TCRdb shows the sequencer as Illumina HiSeq 2000. Genomic DNA served as template for TCR beta VDJ combination and CDR3 sequence profiling. TCRdb's own reprocessing of the public reads used fastp at Q25 and MiXCR and kept productive beta chains. Entries that share a CDR3 protein sequence are merged under the most common genes and DNA. The sample table holds 100,000 to 150,000 distinct CDR3 sequences, of which nearly 40% were seen once. More than 2.5% of the sample is in the top ten clones. Sequencing was performed on sorted CD4+, CD8+, or CD8+CD57+ T cells (not recorded which) from PBMCs. These receptors were taken from a human donor with aplastic anemia.

This chain links TRBV7-2 with TRBJ2-5, with TRBD2 matching over 9 bases. Trimming cost V 5 bases and J 7 bases; bases outside gene matches: 14. The V gene's germline CDR1 is SGHTA and CDR2 FQGNSA. This CDR3 has 16 residues. This CDR3 is CTSSPRGLATPGTQYF. CDR3 sequence (DNA): TGTACCAGCAGCCCCCGTGGACTAGCGACCCCAGGGACCCAGTACTTC.

V gene TRBV29-1 combines with J gene TRBJ2-7; 10 positions agree with TRBD1. CDR1 is SQVTM, CDR2 ANQGSEA, per germline. V lost 4 bases, J lost 2 bases, and 8 bases stayed unmatched. CDR3 length: 15 residues. This CDR3 is CSVVDGTGEPYEQYF. CDR3 sequence (DNA): TGCAGCGTTGTTGACGGGACAGGGGAGCCCTACGAGCAGTACTTC.

The CDR3 DNA sequence: TGTGCCAGCTCACCACAGAATCCGGGACACGAGCAGTACTTC. Protein sequence: CASSPQNPGHEQYF. The chain uses TRBV18 and TRBJ2-7, with D perhaps being TRBD1 or TRBD2 (5 bases each). Trimming removed 1 base at V and 5 bases at J, with 12 bases between. The V gene's germline CDR1 is KGHSH and CDR2 LQKENI. The CDR3 length is 14 residues. Based on the CDR3 plus reference TRBV18 and TRBJ2-7, the full variable domain is NAGVMQNPRHLVRRRGQEARLRCSPMKGHSHVYWYRQLPEEGLKFMVYLQKENIIDESGMPKERFSAEFPKEGPSILRIQQVVRGDSAAYFCASSPQNPGHEQYFGPGTRLTVT.

This clonotype was seen a few times. The V and J genes are TRBV6-1 and TRBJ1-4, with 9 nucleotides matching TRBD1. Germline V gives CDR1 MNHNS, CDR2 SASEGT. This CDR3 is built from 15 residues. Losses at the gene ends were 4 bases for V and 5 bases for J; bases not matched to a gene: 5. CDR3 DNA: TGTGCCAGCAGTGCAAACAGGGGGCAAAATGAAAAACTGTTTTTT. Translated: CASSANRGQNEKLFF.

This clonotype has ten or more counts. The chain employs TRBV6-1 and TRBJ1-6; unclear D gene. V was pared by 5 bases and J by 7 bases, with 6 bases between. Germline V gene sequence: CDR1 MNHNS, CDR2 SASEGT. The length of the CDR3 is 12 residues. This chain's CDR3 is CASSRKNSPLHF. The CDR3 DNA sequence: TGTGCCAGCAGTAGGAAGAATTCACCCCTCCACTTT.

This chain connects TRBV15 to TRBJ2-7; tentative D call: TRBD2 (5 bases). The CDR3 loop spans 13 amino acids. V lost 8 bases to trimming and J lost 2 bases, with 13 bases between them. Germline loops: CDR1 LNHNV, CDR2 YYDKDF (reference sequence). Here the CDR3 DNA reads TGTGCCACCCACGGCGAGAGGGCCTACGAGCAGTACTTC. This translates into CATHGERAYEQYF. The variable domain in full, with the rest retrieved from reference TRBV15 and TRBJ2-7, is DAMVIQNPRYQVTQFGKPVTLSCSQTLNHNVMYWYQQKSSQAPKLLFHYYDKDFNNEADTPDNFQSRRPNTSFCFLDIRSPGLGDTAMYLCATHGERAYEQYFGPGTRLTVT.

Ten or more counts support this clonotype. The chain links TRBV20-1 to TRBJ1-2; 8 bases are shared with TRBD1. Unmatched junction bases numbered 19, after V lost 3 bases and J lost 13 bases. This CDR3 has 15 residues. From germline, CDR1 is DFQATT and CDR2 SNEGSKA (reference sequence). The CDR3 DNA follows: TGCAGTGCTAGCGATCCAAGGAGGGGGGACAGGAAAGGCACCTTC. This translates into CSASDPRRGDRKGTF.

With regard to this clonotype: Compared with germline, one end of the junction differs, possibly owing to a read error. In nucleotides, the CDR3 is TGTGCCAGCAGCAGGGACAGGGGTGCAACTAATGAAAAACTGCTTTTT. As protein: CASSRDRGATNEKLLF. The chain employs TRBV12-3 or TRBV12-4 and TRBJ1-4; 10 positions match TRBD1. The CDR3 spans 16 residues.

This clonotype was detected many times. The genes are TRBV12-3 or TRBV12-4 and TRBJ2-2; D may be TRBD2 (6 bases). This CDR3 region has 16 residues. The V and J ends lost 2 bases and 0 bases respectively, with 10 bases between them. Here the CDR3 DNA reads TGTGCCAGCAGTTTACGGTGGGGGGCGAACACCGGGGAGCTGTTTTTT. Encoded protein: CASSLRWGANTGELFF.

As for this clonotype: A much larger clone lies one base from this, so it may be a read error. The gene calls are TRBV5-1 and TRBJ2-1; possibly TRBD2 for D (6 bases). CDR1 is SGHRS, CDR2 YFSETQ, per germline. The CDR3 extends over 15 amino acids. CDR3 nucleotides: TGCGCCAGTCAAGCCGGGACTGAGATCTACAATGAGCAGCTCTTC. Its translation is CASQAGTEIYNEQLF.

The chain carries TRBV19 and TRBJ2-1; TRBD1 matches at 7 bases. V gave up 7 bases and J gave up 9 bases; unmatched junction bases: 9. Germline-derived CDR1 and CDR2 are LNHDA and SQIVND (reference sequence). CDR3 length: 13 residues. CDR3 amino acids: CASKGTGDVEQFF. The CDR3 nucleotides are TGTGCCAGTAAGGGAACAGGGGACGTTGAGCAGTTCTTC.

Many counts were recorded for this clonotype. The chain links TRBV19 to TRBJ1-4, with 10 bases aligning to TRBD1. The CDR3 is 14 amino acids. Trimming removed 5 bases from V and 7 bases from J; junction bases left unmatched: 4. Per the germline V gene, CDR1 is LNHDA and CDR2 is SQIVND (reference sequence). The CDR3 bases are TGTGCCAGTAGTGTGGGACAGGGGACTGAAAAACTGTTTTTT. The encoded protein is CASSVGQGTEKLFF.

This clonotype occurred many times. The chain uses TRBV5-5 and TRBJ1-1; no definite D call. Germline values: CDR1 SGHKS, CDR2 YYEKEE (reference sequence). The length of the CDR3 is 12 residues. The germline V and J ends were trimmed by 1 base and 6 bases, with 7 bases remaining between them. CDR3 coding DNA: TGTGCCAGCAGCTTGATGGTTCCTGAAGCTTTCTTT. This translates into CASSLMVPEAFF.

This clonotype was recorded only once. The chain recombines TRBV10-3 with TRBJ2-5; 9 nucleotides align to TRBD1. V was pared by 8 bases and J by 5 bases, with 15 bases of the junction left unmatched. The CDR3 runs 16 residues. Germline CDR1 ENHRY, CDR2 SYGVKD. CDR3 in DNA: TGTGCCATCGGGAGGGACAGGGAATTTTCGTGGGAGACCCAGTACTTC. Residues: CAIGRDREFSWETQYF.

The table lists this clonotype with a count of one. The chain uses TRBV29-1 and TRBJ1-2; possible D gene TRBD1, 5 bases. CDR3 length: 11 residues. The germline CDR1 and CDR2 sequences are SQVTM and ANQGSEA. The V end was cut by 7 bases, the J end by 6 bases, with 12 bases between. As DNA, the CDR3 is TGCAGCGGGGGGAGTTTGAATGGCTACACCTTC. It specifies CSGGSLNGYTF.

The V gene is TRBV20-1, the J gene TRBJ1-4, with 9 bases fitting TRBD1. With 3 bases clipped from V and 7 bases from J, the junction kept 3 bases outside the gene matches. The CDR3 length is 13 residues. Germline CDR1 DFQATT, CDR2 SNEGSKA (reference sequence). The CDR3 DNA reads TGCAGTGCTAGCAGGGGACAGGGTGAAAAACTGTTTTTT. This sequence encodes CSASRGQGEKLFF.